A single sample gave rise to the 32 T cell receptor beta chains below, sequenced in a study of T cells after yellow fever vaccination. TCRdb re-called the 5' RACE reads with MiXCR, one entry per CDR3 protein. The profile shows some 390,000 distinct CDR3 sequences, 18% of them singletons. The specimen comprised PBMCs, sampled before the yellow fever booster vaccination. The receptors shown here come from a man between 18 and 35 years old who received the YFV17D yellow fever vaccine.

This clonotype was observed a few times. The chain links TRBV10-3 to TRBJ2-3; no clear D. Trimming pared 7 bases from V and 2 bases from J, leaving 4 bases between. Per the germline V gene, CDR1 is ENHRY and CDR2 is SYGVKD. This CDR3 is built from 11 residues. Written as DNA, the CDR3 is TGTGCCATCACTAACACAGATACGCAGTATTTT. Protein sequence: CAITNTDTQYF.

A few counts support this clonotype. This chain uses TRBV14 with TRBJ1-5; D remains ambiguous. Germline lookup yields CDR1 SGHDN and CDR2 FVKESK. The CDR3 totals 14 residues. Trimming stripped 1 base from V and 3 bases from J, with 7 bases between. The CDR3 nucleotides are TGTGCCAGCAGCCAAGGGAGCAACAATCAGCCCCAGCATTTT. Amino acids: CASSQGSNNQPQHF.

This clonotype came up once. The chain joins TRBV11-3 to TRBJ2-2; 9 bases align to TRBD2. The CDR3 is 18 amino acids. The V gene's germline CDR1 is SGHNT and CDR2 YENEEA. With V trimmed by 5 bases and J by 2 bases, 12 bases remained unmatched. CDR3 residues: CASSPSPTSGLNTGELFF. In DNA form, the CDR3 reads TGTGCCAGCAGCCCCTCTCCCACTAGCGGGCTTAACACCGGGGAGCTGTTTTTT.

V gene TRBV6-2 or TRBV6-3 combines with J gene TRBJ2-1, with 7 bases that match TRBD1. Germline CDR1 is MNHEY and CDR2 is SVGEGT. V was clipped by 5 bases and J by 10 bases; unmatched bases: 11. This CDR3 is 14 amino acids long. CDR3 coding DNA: TGTGCCAGCAGTCCCCCACAACAGGGGCGGGAGCAGTTCTTC. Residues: CASSPPQQGREQFF.

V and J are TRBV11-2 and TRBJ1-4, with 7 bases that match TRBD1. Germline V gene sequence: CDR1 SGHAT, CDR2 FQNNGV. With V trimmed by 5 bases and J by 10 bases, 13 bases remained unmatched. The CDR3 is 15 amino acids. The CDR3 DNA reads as TGTGCCAGCAGCCCTAGACAGGGTGCATATGGAAAACTGTTTTTT. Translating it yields CASSPRQGAYGKLFF.

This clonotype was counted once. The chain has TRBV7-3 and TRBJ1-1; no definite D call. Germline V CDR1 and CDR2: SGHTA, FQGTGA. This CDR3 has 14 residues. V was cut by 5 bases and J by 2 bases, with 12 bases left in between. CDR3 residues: CASSRGGGNTEAFF. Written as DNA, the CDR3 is TGTGCCAGCAGCCGTGGCGGAGGCAACACTGAAGCTTTCTTT.

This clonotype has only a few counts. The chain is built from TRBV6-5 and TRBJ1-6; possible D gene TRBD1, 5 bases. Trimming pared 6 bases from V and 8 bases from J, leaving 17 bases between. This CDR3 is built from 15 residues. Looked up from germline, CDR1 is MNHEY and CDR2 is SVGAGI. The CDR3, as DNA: TGTGCCAGCAGCCTATCCGGGACGGAGGATTCACCCCTCCACTTT. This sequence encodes CASSLSGTEDSPLHF.

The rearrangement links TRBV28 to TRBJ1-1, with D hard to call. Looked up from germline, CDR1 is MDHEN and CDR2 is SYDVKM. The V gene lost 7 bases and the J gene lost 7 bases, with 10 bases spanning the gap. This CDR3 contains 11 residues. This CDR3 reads CASTRYSEAFF. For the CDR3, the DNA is TGTGCCAGCACCCGCTATAGTGAAGCTTTCTTT. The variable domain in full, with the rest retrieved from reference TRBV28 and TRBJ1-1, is DVKVTQSSRYLVKRTGEKVFLECVQDMDHENMFWYRQDPGLGLRLIYFSYDVKMKEKGDIPEGYSVSREKKERFSLILESASTNQTSMYLCASTRYSEAFFGQGTRLTVV.

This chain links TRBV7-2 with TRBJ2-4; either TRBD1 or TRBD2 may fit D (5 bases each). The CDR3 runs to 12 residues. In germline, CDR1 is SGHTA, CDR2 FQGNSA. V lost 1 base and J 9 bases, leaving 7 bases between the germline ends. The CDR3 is CASSLGGPIQYF. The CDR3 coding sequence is TGTGCCAGCAGCTTAGGGGGACCCATTCAGTACTTC.

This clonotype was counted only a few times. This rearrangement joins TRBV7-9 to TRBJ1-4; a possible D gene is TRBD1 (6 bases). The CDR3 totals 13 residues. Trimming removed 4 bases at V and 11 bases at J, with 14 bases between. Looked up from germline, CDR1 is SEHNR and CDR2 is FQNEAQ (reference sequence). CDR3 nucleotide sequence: TGTGCCAGCAGCTGGATACAGGGAGAGAAACTGTTTTTT. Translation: CASSWIQGEKLFF.

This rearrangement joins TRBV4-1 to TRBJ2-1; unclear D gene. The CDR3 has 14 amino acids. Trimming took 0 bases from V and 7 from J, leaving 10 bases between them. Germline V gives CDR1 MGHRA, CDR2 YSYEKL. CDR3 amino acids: CASSQDRWRNEQFF. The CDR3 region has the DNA TGCGCCAGCAGCCAAGATCGATGGCGAAATGAGCAGTTCTTC.

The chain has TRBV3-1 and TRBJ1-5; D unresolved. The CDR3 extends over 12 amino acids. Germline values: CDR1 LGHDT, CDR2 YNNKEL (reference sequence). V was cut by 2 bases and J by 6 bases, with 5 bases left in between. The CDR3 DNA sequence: TGTGCCAGCAGCCAAATTGGTCAGCCCCAGCATTTT. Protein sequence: CASSQIGQPQHF.

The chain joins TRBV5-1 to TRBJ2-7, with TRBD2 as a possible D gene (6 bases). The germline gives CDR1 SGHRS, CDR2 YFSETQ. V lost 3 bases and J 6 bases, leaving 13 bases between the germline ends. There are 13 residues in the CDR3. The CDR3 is CASSSGLGGEQYF. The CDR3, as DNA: TGCGCCAGCAGCTCGGGACTCGGCGGCGAGCAGTACTTC.

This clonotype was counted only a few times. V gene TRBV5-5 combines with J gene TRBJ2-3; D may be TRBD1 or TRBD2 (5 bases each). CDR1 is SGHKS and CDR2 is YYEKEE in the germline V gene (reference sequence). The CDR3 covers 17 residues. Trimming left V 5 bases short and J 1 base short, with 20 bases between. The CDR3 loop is CASRAPPGTDGTDTQYF. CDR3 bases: TGTGCCAGCAGAGCCCCACCCGGGACGGACGGCACAGATACGCAGTATTTT.

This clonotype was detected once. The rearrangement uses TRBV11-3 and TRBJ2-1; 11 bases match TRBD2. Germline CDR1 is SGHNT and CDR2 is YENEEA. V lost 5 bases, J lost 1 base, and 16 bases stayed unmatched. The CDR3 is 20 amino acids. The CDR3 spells CASSPGAGLAGGLSYNEQFF. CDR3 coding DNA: TGTGCCAGCAGCCCCGGGGCTGGCCTAGCGGGGGGACTGTCCTACAATGAGCAGTTCTTC. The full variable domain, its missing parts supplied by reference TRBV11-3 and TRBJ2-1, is EAGVVQSPRYKIIEKKQPVAFWCNPISGHNTLYWYLQNLGQGPELLIRYENEEAVDDSQLPKDRFSAERLKGVDSTLKIQPAELGDSAVYLCASSPGAGLAGGLSYNEQFFGPGTRLTVL.

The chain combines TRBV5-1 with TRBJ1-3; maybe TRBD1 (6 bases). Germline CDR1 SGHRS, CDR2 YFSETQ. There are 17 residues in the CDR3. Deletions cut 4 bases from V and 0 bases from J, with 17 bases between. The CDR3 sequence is CASSKQGVPSSGNTIYF. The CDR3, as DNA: TGCGCCAGCAGCAAACAGGGAGTCCCTAGCTCTGGAAACACCATATATTTT.

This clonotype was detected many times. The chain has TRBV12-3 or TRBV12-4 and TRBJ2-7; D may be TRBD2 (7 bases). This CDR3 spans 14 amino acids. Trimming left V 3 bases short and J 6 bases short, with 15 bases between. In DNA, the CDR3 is TGTGCCAGCAGTTTTGGCGGGGGCGGGACCGAGCAGTACTTC. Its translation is CASSFGGGGTEQYF.

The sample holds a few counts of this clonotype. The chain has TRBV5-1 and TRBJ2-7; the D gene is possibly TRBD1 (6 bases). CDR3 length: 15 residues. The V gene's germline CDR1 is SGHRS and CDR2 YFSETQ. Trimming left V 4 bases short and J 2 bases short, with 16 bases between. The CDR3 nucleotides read TGCGCCAGCAGCCAAGGAAAGACAGGAGCCTACGAGCAGTACTTC. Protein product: CASSQGKTGAYEQYF. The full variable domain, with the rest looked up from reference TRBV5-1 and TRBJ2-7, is KAGVTQTPRYLIKTRGQQVTLSCSPISGHRSVSWYQQTPGQGLQFLFEYFSETQRNKGNFPGRFSGRQFSNSRSEMNVSTLELGDSALYLCASSQGKTGAYEQYFGPGTRLTVT.

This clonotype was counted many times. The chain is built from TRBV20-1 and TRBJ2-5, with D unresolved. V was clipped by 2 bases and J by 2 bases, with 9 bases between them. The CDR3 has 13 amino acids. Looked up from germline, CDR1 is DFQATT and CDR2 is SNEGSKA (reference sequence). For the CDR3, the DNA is TGCAGTGCTAGATATCGGCAGCAAGAGACCCAGTACTTC. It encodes CSARYRQQETQYF.

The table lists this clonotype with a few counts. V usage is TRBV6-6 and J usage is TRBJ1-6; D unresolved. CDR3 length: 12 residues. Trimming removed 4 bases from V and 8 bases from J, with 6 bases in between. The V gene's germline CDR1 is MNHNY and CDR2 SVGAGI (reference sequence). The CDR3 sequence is CASSFPDSPLHF. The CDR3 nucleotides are TGTGCCAGCAGTTTCCCTGATTCACCCCTCCACTTT.

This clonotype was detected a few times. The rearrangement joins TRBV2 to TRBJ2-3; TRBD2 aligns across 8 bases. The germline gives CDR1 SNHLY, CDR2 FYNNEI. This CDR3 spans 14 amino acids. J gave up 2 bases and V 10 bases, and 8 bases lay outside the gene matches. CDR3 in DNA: TGTGCCACCCGGGGGGGGCGCGACACAGATACGCAGTATTTT. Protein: CATRGGRDTDTQYF.

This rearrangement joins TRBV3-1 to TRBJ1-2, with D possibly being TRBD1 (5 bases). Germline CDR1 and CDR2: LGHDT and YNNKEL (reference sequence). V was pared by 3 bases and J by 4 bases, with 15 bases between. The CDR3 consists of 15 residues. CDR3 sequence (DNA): TGTGCCAGCAGCCAGGTTGAGGGAGGGGCCTATGGCTACACCTTC. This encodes CASSQVEGGAYGYTF.

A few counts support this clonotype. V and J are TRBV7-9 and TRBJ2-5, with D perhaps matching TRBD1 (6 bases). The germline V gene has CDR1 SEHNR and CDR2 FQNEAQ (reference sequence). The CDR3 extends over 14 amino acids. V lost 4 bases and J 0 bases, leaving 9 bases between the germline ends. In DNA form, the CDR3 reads TGTGCCAGCAGCTCACAGGGCTACCAAGAGACCCAGTACTTC. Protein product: CASSSQGYQETQYF.

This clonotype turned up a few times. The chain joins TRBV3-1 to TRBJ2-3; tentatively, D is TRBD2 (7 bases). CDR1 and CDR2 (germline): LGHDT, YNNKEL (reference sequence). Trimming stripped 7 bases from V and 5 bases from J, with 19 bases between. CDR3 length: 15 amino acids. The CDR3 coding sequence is TGTGCCAGCACCAAACGAGGAGGGGGGGGAGATACGCAGTATTTT. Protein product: CASTKRGGGGDTQYF.

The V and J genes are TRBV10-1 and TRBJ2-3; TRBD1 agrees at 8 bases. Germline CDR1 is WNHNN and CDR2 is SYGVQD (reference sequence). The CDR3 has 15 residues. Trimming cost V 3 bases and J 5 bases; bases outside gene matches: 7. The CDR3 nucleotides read TGCGCCAGCAGTGATCAAGGACAGGGCGGAGATACGCAGTATTTT. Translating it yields CASSDQGQGGDTQYF.

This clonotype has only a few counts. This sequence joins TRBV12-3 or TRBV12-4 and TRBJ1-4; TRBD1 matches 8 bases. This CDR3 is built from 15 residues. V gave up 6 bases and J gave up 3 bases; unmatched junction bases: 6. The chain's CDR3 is CASSSGGSANEKLFF. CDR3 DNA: TGTGCCAGCAGCTCAGGGGGCTCAGCTAATGAAAAACTGTTTTTT.

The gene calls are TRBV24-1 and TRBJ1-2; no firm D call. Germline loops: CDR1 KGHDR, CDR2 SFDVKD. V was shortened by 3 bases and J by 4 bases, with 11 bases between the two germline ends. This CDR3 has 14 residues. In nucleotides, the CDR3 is TGTGCCACCAGTGATATTGGACTGACCTATGGCTACACCTTC. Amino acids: CATSDIGLTYGYTF.

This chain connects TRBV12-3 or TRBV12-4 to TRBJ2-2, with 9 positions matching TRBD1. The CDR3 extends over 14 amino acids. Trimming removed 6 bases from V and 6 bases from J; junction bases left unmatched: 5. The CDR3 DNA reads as TGTGCCAGCAGGGGGGGACAGGGAGCCGGGGAGCTGTTTTTT. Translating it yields CASRGGQGAGELFF.

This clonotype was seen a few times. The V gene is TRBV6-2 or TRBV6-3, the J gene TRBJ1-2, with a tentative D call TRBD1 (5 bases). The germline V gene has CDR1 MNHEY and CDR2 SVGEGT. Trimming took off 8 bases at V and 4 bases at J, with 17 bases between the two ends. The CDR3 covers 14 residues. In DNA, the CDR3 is TGTGCCAGCTCCCTCACACAGGACCCCTATGGCTACACCTTC. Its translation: CASSLTQDPYGYTF.

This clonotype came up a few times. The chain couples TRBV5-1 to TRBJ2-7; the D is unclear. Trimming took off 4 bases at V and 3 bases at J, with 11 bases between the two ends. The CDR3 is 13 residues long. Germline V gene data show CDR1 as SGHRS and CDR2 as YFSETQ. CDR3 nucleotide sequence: TGCGCCAGCAGCCCAGGCAAATACTACGAGCAGTACTTC. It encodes CASSPGKYYEQYF.

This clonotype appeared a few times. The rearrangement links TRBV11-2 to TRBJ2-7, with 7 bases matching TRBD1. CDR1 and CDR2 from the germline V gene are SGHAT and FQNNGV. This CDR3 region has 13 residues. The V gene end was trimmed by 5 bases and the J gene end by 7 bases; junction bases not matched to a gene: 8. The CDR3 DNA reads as TGTGCCAGCAGCCTGACAGGGTCCGGTGAGCAGTACGTC. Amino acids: CASSLTGSGEQYV.

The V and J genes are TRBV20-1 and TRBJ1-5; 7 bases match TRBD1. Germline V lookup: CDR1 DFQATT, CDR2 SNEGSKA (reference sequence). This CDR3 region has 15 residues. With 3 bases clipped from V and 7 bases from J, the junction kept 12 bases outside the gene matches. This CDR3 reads CSARPPGGIEQPQHF. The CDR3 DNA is TGCAGTGCTAGGCCTCCAGGGGGAATAGAACAGCCCCAGCATTTT.